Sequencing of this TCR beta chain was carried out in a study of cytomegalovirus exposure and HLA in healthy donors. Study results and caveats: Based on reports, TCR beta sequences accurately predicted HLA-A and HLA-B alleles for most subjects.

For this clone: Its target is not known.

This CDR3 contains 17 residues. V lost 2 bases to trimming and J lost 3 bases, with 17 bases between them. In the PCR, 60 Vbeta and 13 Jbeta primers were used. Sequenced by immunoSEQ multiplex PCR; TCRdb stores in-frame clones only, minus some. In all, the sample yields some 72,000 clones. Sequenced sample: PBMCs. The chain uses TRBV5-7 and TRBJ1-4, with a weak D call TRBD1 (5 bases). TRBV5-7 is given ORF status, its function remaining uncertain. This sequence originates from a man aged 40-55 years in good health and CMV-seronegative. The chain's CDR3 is CASSFMKESRANEKLFF. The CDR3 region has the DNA TGTGCCAGCAGCTTTATGAAGGAATCCAGGGCTAATGAAAAACTGTTTTTT.